The 8 T cell receptor beta chains presented below share a single source sample, sequenced in a study of T cells in Graves' hyperthyroidism and ophthalmopathy. From RNA transcripts, TCR beta CDR3 regions were amplified. Initially, a first-round RT-PCR of the TCR CDR3 employed the HTBI primer set. MiXCR, run by TCRdb on the multiplex PCR reads, gives a single entry per CDR3 protein. The data contain about 640,000 distinct CDR3 sequences, around 21% of them seen just once; the ten biggest clones take up under 35%. Sequencing was performed on blood. The receptors come from a man aged 25 to 45 with Graves' ophthalmopathy.

V usage is TRBV30 and J usage is TRBJ2-3; a weak D match, TRBD2 (6 bases). The CDR3 is made up of 12 amino acids. Germline-derived CDR1 and CDR2 are GTSNPN and SVGIG (reference sequence). The germline V and J ends were trimmed by 3 bases and 4 bases, with 8 bases remaining between them. For the CDR3, the DNA is TGTGCCTGGAGGGGGGGTGCAGATACGCAGTATTTT. It codes for CAWRGGADTQYF. The full variable domain, its missing parts supplied by reference TRBV30 and TRBJ2-3, is SQTIHQWPATLVQPVGSPLSLECTVEGTSNPNLYWYRQAAGRGLQLLFYSVGIGQISSEVPQNLSASRPQDRQFILSSKKLLLSDSGFYLCAWRGGADTQYFGPGTRLTVL.

In DNA, the CDR3 is TGTGCCAGCAGTGCCCCGGGACTAGGCGTCAATGAGCAGTTCTTC. As protein: CASSAPGLGVNEQFF. The chain employs TRBV25-1 and TRBJ2-1, with 8 nucleotides matching TRBD2. CDR1 is MGHDK and CDR2 is SYGVNS in the germline V gene. V lost 4 bases to trimming and J lost 6 bases; unmatched junction nucleotides: 8. There are 15 residues in the CDR3.

As for this clonotype: A single base separates this from a much larger clone, so it may be a read error. The V call is TRBV11-2, the J call TRBJ1-1, with D uncertain. V lost 6 bases, J lost 1 base, and 9 bases lay in between. The CDR3 sequence is 13 residues long. Germline assignment: CDR1 SGHAT and CDR2 FQNNGV. CDR3 nucleotides: TGTGCCAGCAGGTTACAGCCGAACACTGAAGCTTTCTTT. Translation gives CASRLQPNTEAFF.

In this sample, this clonotype turned up a few times. The chain joins TRBV12-3 or TRBV12-4 to TRBJ1-2; 8 bases are a match to TRBD1. The CDR3 runs to 12 residues. Losses at the gene ends were 7 bases for V and 7 bases for J; bases not matched to a gene: 5. CDR3 DNA sequence: TGTGCCAGCACCAGGGACAGGAGTGGCTACACCTTC. This encodes CASTRDRSGYTF.

Comment on this clonotype: A much larger clone lies one base from this, so it may be a read error. The rearrangement joins TRBV12-3 or TRBV12-4 to TRBJ2-5, with D hard to call. CDR3 length equals 14 residues. The DNA of the CDR3 is TGTGCCAGCAGTTTCCCGGGCGAACAAGGGACCCAGTACTTC. This gives the protein CASSFPGEQGTQYF.

The chain couples TRBV19 to TRBJ2-2; possibly TRBD1 or TRBD2 for D (6 bases each). Germline V gives CDR1 LNHDA, CDR2 SQIVND (reference sequence). The CDR3 runs 15 residues. Trimming took 3 bases from V and 5 from J, leaving 13 bases between them. As DNA, the CDR3 is TGTGCCAGTAGTATGCCGGGGGCCGGGACCGGGGAGCTGTTTTTT. Residues: CASSMPGAGTGELFF.

A few counts support this clonotype. The chain has TRBV7-3 and TRBJ2-1; D may match TRBD1 or TRBD2 (6 bases each). The length of the CDR3 is 15 residues. CDR1 and CDR2 (germline): SGHTA, FQGTGA. V was trimmed by 5 bases and J by 9 bases, leaving 20 bases between them. The CDR3 here is CASSAQGTQRAEQFF. The CDR3 nucleotides read TGTGCCAGCAGCGCCCAGGGGACCCAGCGGGCTGAGCAGTTCTTC.

There are a few counts of this clonotype. The chain employs TRBV30 and TRBJ1-2; maybe TRBD1 (5 bases). V was clipped by 0 bases and J by 4 bases, with 9 bases between them. CDR3 length equals 13 residues. Germline V CDR1 and CDR2: GTSNPN, SVGIG (reference sequence). The CDR3 coding sequence is TGTGCCTGGAGTGTAACCGGGACCTATGGCTACACCTTC. This gives the protein CAWSVTGTYGYTF.